The clone carrying this T cell receptor (beta chain) has more than one count but fewer than ten. This record comes from a study of cytomegalovirus exposure and HLA in healthy donors. Likely unrecorded immune exposures existed in these nominally healthy donors. Vbeta (60) and Jbeta (13) primers were used in the PCR. Sequencing was performed with immunoSEQ multiplex PCR; in TCRdb, only in-frame clones are kept and a portion is missing. In the table there are roughly 160,000 clones, almost 80% of which are singletons. CDR1 is KGHSH and CDR2 is LQKENI in the germline V gene. V was pared by 2 bases and J by 4 bases, with 12 bases between. CDR3 length: 15 residues.

The receptor comes from a woman between 50 and 59 years old in good health and CMV-seronegative. The sample taken for sequencing was PBMCs. The V gene is TRBV18, the J gene TRBJ1-3; tentative D call: TRBD1 (5 bases). The CDR3 DNA follows: TGTGCCAGCTCACCAGGGGCGGCCGGCGGAAACACCATATATTTT. It translates to CASSPGAAGGNTIYF.